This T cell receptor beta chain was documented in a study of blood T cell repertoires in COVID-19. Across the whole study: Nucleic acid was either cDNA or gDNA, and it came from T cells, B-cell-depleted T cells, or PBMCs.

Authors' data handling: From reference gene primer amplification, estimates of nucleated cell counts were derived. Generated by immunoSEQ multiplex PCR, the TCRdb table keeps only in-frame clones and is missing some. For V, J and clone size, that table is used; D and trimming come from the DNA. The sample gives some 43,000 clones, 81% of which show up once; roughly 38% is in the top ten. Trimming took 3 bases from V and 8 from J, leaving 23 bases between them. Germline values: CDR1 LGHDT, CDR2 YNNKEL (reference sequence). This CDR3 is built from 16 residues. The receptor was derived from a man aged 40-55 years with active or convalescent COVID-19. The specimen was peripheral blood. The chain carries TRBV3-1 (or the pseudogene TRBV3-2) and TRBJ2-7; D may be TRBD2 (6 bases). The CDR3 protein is CASSQPLRDSFRKQYF. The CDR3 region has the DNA TGTGCCAGCAGCCAGCCACTCCGGGACTCGTTTCGGAAGCAGTACTTC.